This is a list of T cell receptor beta chains from one sample in a study of vaccination effects on CD4 cells after COVID-19. Measured with immunoSEQ multiplex PCR; TCRdb has only the in-frame clones, and not every one. Here the sample spans 25,000 to 30,000 clones, about 73% being singletons. Antigens for these TCRs are unknown. This material consisted of CD4+ T cells from PBMCs cultured with HCoV-NL63 spike peptides, taken after COVID-19 vaccination. The receptors were sampled from a human donor who received a COVID-19 vaccine. Each CDR3 is given with its conserved first and last residue. Fields, in order: V gene, D gene, clone size, J gene, CDR3 DNA, CDR3 protein. D genes are given only for firm matches. Clone size is stated in some rows and not others, as once, few, many or a class when expanded.

v_gene: TRBV7-9
d_gene: TRBD1
abundance: NA
j_gene: TRBJ2-7
CDR3nt: TGTGCCAGCAACATCGGGACAGGGGGAGCCTACGAGCAGTACTTC
CDR3aa: CASNIGTGGAYEQYF

v_gene: TRBV3-1/TRBV3-2
d_gene: NA
abundance: NA
j_gene: TRBJ1-1
CDR3nt: TGTGCCAGCAGCGAAAGGACTAGGAGGAGGAACACTGAAGCTTTCTTT
CDR3aa: CASSERTRRRNTEAFF

v_gene: TRBV10-1
d_gene: NA
abundance: NA
j_gene: TRBJ2-1
CDR3nt: TGCGCCAGCAGTGTTGGGGGGGCTGCCTACAATGAGCAGTTCTTC
CDR3aa: CASSVGGAAYNEQFF

v_gene: TRBV4-1
d_gene: TRBD1
abundance: NA
j_gene: TRBJ2-7
CDR3nt: TGCGCCAGCAGCCAAGTTTTGGCAGGGGGAACCTACGAGCAGTACTTC
CDR3aa: CASSQVLAGGTYEQYF

v_gene: TRBV7-2
d_gene: NA
abundance: NA
j_gene: TRBJ2-5
CDR3nt: TGTGCCAGCAGCTTAGCCGAACAAGAGACCCAGTACTTC
CDR3aa: CASSLAEQETQYF

v_gene: TRBV5-4
d_gene: TRBD1
abundance: NA
j_gene: TRBJ2-5
CDR3nt: TGTGCCAGCAGCTCCGGGACAGAAGAAGAGACCCAGTACTTC
CDR3aa: CASSSGTEEETQYF

v_gene: TRBV11-2
d_gene: TRBD2
abundance: NA
j_gene: TRBJ2-1
CDR3nt: TGTGCCAGCAGCTCCAGACTAGCGGAGGCTAACAATGAGCAGTTCTTC
CDR3aa: CASSSRLAEANNEQFF

v_gene: TRBV19
d_gene: TRBD2
abundance: NA
j_gene: TRBJ2-1
CDR3nt: TGTGCCAGTACCACGACTAGCGGGGGCTACAATGAGCAGTTCTTC
CDR3aa: CASTTTSGGYNEQFF

v_gene: TRBV5-6
d_gene: TRBD2
abundance: NA
j_gene: TRBJ2-3
CDR3nt: TGTGCCAGCAGCGACCCGGGGGGTGCAGATACGCAGTATTTT
CDR3aa: CASSDPGGADTQYF

v_gene: TRBV5-1
d_gene: NA
abundance: NA
j_gene: TRBJ1-6
CDR3nt: TGCGCCAGCAGCCCCAGTGGCCCTGACCAAAGGTCCTATAATTCACCCCTCCACTTT
CDR3aa: CASSPSGPDQRSYNSPLHF

v_gene: TRBV27
d_gene: NA
abundance: NA
j_gene: TRBJ1-5
CDR3nt: TGTGCCAGCAGTTTATCCCTACCGGAGGGCTCCAATCAGCCCCAGCATTTT
CDR3aa: CASSLSLPEGSNQPQHF

v_gene: TRBV11-3
d_gene: TRBD2
abundance: NA
j_gene: TRBJ2-5
CDR3nt: TGTGCCAGCAGCTTGACTAGCGGGGGAGAGACCCAGTACTTC
CDR3aa: CASSLTSGGETQYF

v_gene: TRBV5-1
d_gene: NA
abundance: NA
j_gene: TRBJ1-3
CDR3nt: TGCGCCAGCAGCTCGAATGTGATAGGATCTGGAAACACCATATATTTT
CDR3aa: CASSSNVIGSGNTIYF

v_gene: TRBV6-6
d_gene: NA
abundance: NA
j_gene: TRBJ1-6
CDR3nt: TGTGCCAGCCTAAAAGAATGGGGGGCTGGTTCACCCCTCCACTTT
CDR3aa: CASLKEWGAGSPLHF

v_gene: TRBV5-4
d_gene: TRBD1
abundance: NA
j_gene: TRBJ1-2
CDR3nt: TGTGCCAGCAGTTGGGACAGTGCCGTTTCCACCTTC
CDR3aa: CASSWDSAVSTF

v_gene: TRBV7-9
d_gene: NA
abundance: NA
j_gene: TRBJ1-3
CDR3nt: TGTGCCAGCAGCTTAGTTTCAGGGACTGGAAACACCATATATTTT
CDR3aa: CASSLVSGTGNTIYF

v_gene: TRBV3-1/TRBV3-2
d_gene: NA
abundance: NA
j_gene: TRBJ2-7
CDR3nt: TGTGCCAGCAGCCTCACAGGGATCACTTCCTACGAGCAGTACTTC
CDR3aa: CASSLTGITSYEQYF

v_gene: TRBV30
d_gene: TRBD1
abundance: NA
j_gene: TRBJ2-2
CDR3nt: TGTGCCTGGAGTTTAACAGGGGGCACCGGGGAGCTGTTTTTT
CDR3aa: CAWSLTGGTGELFF

v_gene: TRBV12-3/TRBV12-4
d_gene: TRBD1
abundance: NA
j_gene: TRBJ1-2
CDR3nt: TGTGCCAGCAGTCCGGGACAGGGGGCTTACACCTTC
CDR3aa: CASSPGQGAYTF

v_gene: TRBV11-2
d_gene: TRBD2
abundance: NA
j_gene: TRBJ2-7
CDR3nt: TGTGCCAGCAGCTTGCAAGTGGGGGAGGGATACTCCTACGAGCAGTACTTC
CDR3aa: CASSLQVGEGYSYEQYF

v_gene: TRBV5-1
d_gene: TRBD2
abundance: NA
j_gene: TRBJ2-2
CDR3nt: TGCGCCAGCAGCTTGGCCGGGGGGATCACCGGGGAGCTGTTTTTT
CDR3aa: CASSLAGGITGELFF

v_gene: TRBV11-2
d_gene: NA
abundance: NA
j_gene: TRBJ2-2
CDR3nt: TGTGCCAGCAGCTTATGGACTCCAAACACCGGGGAGCTGTTTTTT
CDR3aa: CASSLWTPNTGELFF

v_gene: TRBV14
d_gene: NA
abundance: NA
j_gene: TRBJ1-1
CDR3nt: TGTGCCAGCAGATCCGACAGGTTGAACACTGAAGCTTTCTTT
CDR3aa: CASRSDRLNTEAFF

v_gene: TRBV7-9
d_gene: NA
abundance: NA
j_gene: TRBJ2-1
CDR3nt: TGTGCCAGCAGCCGTCACAAAGGGGCGGGGGCTGATGAGCAGTTCTTC
CDR3aa: CASSRHKGAGADEQFF

v_gene: TRBV11-2
d_gene: TRBD2
abundance: few
j_gene: TRBJ2-1
CDR3nt: TGTGCCAGCAGCTCTCTTAGCGGGAGCTCCTACAATGAGCAGTTCTTC
CDR3aa: CASSSLSGSSYNEQFF

v_gene: TRBV6-4
d_gene: NA
abundance: NA
j_gene: TRBJ1-1
CDR3nt: TGTGCCAGCAGTGCCGGGACATCGAATGAAGCTTTCTTT
CDR3aa: CASSAGTSNEAFF

v_gene: TRBV19
d_gene: NA
abundance: NA
j_gene: TRBJ2-6
CDR3nt: TGTGCCAGTAGTATATCGTCAAGTGTCTCTGGGGCCAACGTCCTGACTTTC
CDR3aa: CASSISSSVSGANVLTF

v_gene: TRBV6-5
d_gene: NA
abundance: NA
j_gene: TRBJ1-1
CDR3nt: TGTGCCAGCAGGGCGGGACACCCGAACACTGAAGCTTTCTTT
CDR3aa: CASRAGHPNTEAFF

v_gene: TRBV2
d_gene: NA
abundance: NA
j_gene: TRBJ1-1
CDR3nt: TGTGCCAGCGGGGGAGGGAACACTGAAGCTTTCTTT
CDR3aa: CASGGGNTEAFF

v_gene: TRBV6-5
d_gene: NA
abundance: NA
j_gene: TRBJ1-3
CDR3nt: TGTGCCAGCTGGTCCGCCAGCCTCTCTGGAAACACCATATATTTT
CDR3aa: CASWSASLSGNTIYF

v_gene: TRBV18
d_gene: TRBD1
abundance: NA
j_gene: TRBJ2-7
CDR3nt: TGTGCCAGCTCACCAAGTTTGACAGGGGGCTACGAGCAGTACTTC
CDR3aa: CASSPSLTGGYEQYF

v_gene: TRBV9
d_gene: TRBD2
abundance: once
j_gene: TRBJ2-3
CDR3nt: TGTGCCAGCAATAGCGGGATCGGAACAGATACGCAGTATTTT
CDR3aa: CASNSGIGTDTQYF